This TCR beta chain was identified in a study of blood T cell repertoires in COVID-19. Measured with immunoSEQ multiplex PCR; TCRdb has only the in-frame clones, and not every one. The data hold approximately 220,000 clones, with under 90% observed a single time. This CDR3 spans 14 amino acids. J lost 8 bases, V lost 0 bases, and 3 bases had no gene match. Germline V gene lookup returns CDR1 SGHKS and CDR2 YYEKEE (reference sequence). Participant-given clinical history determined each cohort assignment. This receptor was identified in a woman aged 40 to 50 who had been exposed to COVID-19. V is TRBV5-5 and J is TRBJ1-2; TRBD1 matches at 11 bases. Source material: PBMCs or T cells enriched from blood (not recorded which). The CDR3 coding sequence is TGTGCCAGCAGCTTGGGGACAGGGGGCGCCGGCTACACCTTC. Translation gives CASSLGTGGAGYTF.